This T cell receptor (beta chain) emerged from a study of cytomegalovirus exposure and HLA in healthy donors. Study conclusions and caveats: What a later analysis showed was that several of the most significant clusters appeared linked to common viral pathogens. Across HLA loci, a later analysis found differing TCR association rates, with DRB1 most and HLA-C fewest. One cluster of highly shared sequence variants probably arose as a sequencing artifact.

Primers: 60 Vbeta forward and 13 Jbeta reverse. In the original analysis: Later, an analysis found roughly 80 million unique TCR beta chains, and 8.5 million to 12 million of these were shared. TCRdb's copy holds only in-frame clones and misses some; the assay was immunoSEQ multiplex PCR. Clone size and the V and J calls come from that table; the DNA yielded D and trimming. Of roughly 86,000 clones listed, 60% to 85% were seen once; the top ten hold roughly 7.3%. A note on this clone: Antigen specificity is unknown.

Germline V gene data show CDR1 as SGDLS and CDR2 as YYNGEE. CDR3 length: 16 residues. Trimming pared 0 bases from V and 4 bases from J, leaving 17 bases between. The TCR sequence derives from a man aged 50-59 years in good health and CMV-seropositive. The V call is TRBV9, the J call TRBJ2-7; perhaps TRBD2 as D (6 bases). Sequenced input: PBMCs. CDR3 DNA sequence: TGTGCCAGCAGCGTAGATCTCGCGGGAAGTTCTTACGAGCAGTACTTC. Amino acid sequence: CASSVDLAGSSYEQYF.